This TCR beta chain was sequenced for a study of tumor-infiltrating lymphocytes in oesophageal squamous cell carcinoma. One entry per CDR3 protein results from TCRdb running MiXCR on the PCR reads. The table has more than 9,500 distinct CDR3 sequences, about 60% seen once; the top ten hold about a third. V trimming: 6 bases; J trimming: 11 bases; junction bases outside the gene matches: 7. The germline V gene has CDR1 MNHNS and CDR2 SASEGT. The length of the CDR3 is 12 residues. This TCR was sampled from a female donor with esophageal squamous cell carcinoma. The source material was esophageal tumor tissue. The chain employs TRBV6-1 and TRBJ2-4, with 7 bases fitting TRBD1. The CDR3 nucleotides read TGTGCCAGCAGCCCGACAGGGCAGGTTCAGTACTTC. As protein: CASSPTGQVQYF.